This T cell receptor (beta chain) is drawn from a study of T cell responses to AZD1222 COVID-19 vaccine. The wider study: Second-dose schedules of about 4 or about 12 weeks were combined. Study outcomes and limitations: Donors in the cohort were predominantly white British and more often female, and clonal diversity was possibly underestimated.

Sequenced by immunoSEQ multiplex PCR; TCRdb stores in-frame clones only, minus some. The data hold about 120,000 clones, with around 84% observed a single time. V was clipped by 6 bases and J by 9 bases, with 14 bases between them. The CDR3 is made up of 12 amino acids. Remarks on this clone: As yet, its antigen is unknown.

V and J are TRBV12-3 or TRBV12-4 and TRBJ1-1, with TRBD1 as a possible D gene (6 bases). The clonotype was recovered from an adult in good health. This specimen consisted of peripheral blood, obtained on day 0 of AZD1222 vaccination. The CDR3 sequence is CASRRGQIKAFF. The CDR3 nucleotides are TGTGCCAGCAGAAGAGGACAGATCAAAGCTTTCTTT.